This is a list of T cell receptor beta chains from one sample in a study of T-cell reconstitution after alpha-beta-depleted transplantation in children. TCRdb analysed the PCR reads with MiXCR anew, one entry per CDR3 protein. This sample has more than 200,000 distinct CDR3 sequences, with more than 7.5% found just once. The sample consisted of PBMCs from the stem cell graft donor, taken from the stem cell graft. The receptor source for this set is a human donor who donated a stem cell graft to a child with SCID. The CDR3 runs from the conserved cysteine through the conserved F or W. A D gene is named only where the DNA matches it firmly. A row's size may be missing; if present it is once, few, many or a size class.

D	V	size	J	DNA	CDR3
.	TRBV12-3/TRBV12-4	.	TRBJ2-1	TGTGCCAGCCGAATCCAGGCGGGAAAAAACAATGAGCAGTTCTTC	CASRIQAGKNNEQFF
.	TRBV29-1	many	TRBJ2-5	TGCAGCGGGATTGACATAGGAGAGACCCAGTACTTC	CSGIDIGETQYF
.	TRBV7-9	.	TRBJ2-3	TGTGCCAGCAGCTTAGAATTGACCCCAAGGTTGAGAACTACGCAGTATTTT	CASSLELTPRLRTTQYF
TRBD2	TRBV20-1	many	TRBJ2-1	TGCAGTGCGCTCGGGACTAGCGTTCAGAGCTCCTACAATGAGCAGTTCTTC	CSALGTSVQSSYNEQFF
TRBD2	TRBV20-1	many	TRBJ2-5	TGCAGTGCTAGAGGCGGGGGGGCCGAAGAGACCCAGTACTTC	CSARGGGAEETQYF
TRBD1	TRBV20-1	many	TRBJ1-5	TGCAGTGCTAGATCGCTATGGACAGGGGGTCAGCCCCAGCATTTT	CSARSLWTGGQPQHF
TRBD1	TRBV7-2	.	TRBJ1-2	TGTGCCAGCAGCTCGGGACAGGTTGCAGGCTACACCTTC	CASSSGQVAGYTF
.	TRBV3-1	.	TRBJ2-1	TGTGCCAGCAGCCAATCGGGACATGCCTTCAATGAGCAGTTCTTC	CASSQSGHAFNEQFF
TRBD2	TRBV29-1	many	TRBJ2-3	TGCAGCGCCACCCCTAGACTAGCGGGGGGGCTAGATACGCAGTATTTT	CSATPRLAGGLDTQYF
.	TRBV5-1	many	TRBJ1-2	TGCGCCAGCAGCTTGGCCTCGGGCGGCACCTTCTATGGCTACACCTTC	CASSLASGGTFYGYTF
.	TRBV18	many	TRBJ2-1	TGTGCCAGCTCACCCCAGTTGTTTCGGGGGAAAATCTCCTACAATGAGCAGTTCTTC	CASSPQLFRGKISYNEQFF
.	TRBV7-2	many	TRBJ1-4	TGTGCCAGCAGCTCTGGGCGGCGGGAAAAACTGTTTTTT	CASSSGRREKLFF
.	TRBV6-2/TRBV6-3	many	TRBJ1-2	TGTGCCAGCAGTCTCAAATGTTGCGGTGGCTACACCTTC	CASSLKCCGGYTF
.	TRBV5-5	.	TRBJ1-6	TGTGCCAGCAGCCACCGCCGTCCGACCGATAATTCACCCCTCCACTTT	CASSHRRPTDNSPLHF
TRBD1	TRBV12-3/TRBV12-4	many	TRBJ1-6	TGTGCCAGCAGCTTATTTACAGGGGGTAATAATTCACCCCTCCACTTT	CASSLFTGGNNSPLHF
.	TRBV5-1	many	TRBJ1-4	TGCGCCAGCAGCCCGCTGATGGGACCTAATGAAAAACTGTTTTTT	CASSPLMGPNEKLFF
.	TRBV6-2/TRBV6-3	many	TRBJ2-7	TGTGCCAGCAGCCGGGGCGCCGAGCAGTACTTC	CASSRGAEQYF
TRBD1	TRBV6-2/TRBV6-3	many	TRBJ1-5	TGTGCCAGCGGGCCCAGGGGGCCTATTCAGCCCCAGCATTTT	CASGPRGPIQPQHF
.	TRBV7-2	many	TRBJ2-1	TGTGCCAGCAGCTTACAAATGGGACGGAACTCCTACAATGAGCAGTTCTTC	CASSLQMGRNSYNEQFF
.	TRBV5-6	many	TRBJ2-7	TGTGCCAGCAGCCGTCACTCCTACGAGCAGTACTTC	CASSRHSYEQYF
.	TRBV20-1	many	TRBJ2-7	TGCAGTGCTAGAATCCGGCAGGGTACCTACGAGCAGTACTTC	CSARIRQGTYEQYF
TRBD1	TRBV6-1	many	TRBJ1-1	TGTGCCAGCAGTGAAGAGATAGGACAGGGTTTGGGGAGGACTGAAGCTTTCTTT	CASSEEIGQGLGRTEAFF
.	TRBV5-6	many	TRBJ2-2	TGTGCCAGCAGTTTGACCGGGACGGCAAAAACCGGGGAGCTGTTTTTT	CASSLTGTAKTGELFF
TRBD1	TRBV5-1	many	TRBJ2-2	TGCGCCAGCAGCTTGGAGGGACAGGGGTTTCACACCGGGGAGCTGTTTTTT	CASSLEGQGFHTGELFF
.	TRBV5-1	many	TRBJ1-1	TGCGCCAGCAGCTTGGCCTTGAACACTGAAGCTTTCTTT	CASSLALNTEAFF
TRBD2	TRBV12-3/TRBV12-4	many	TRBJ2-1	TGTGCCAGCAGTTTCGCCGGACTAGCGGGAGGAAATGAGCAGTTCTTC	CASSFAGLAGGNEQFF
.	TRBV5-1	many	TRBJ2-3	TGCGCCAGCAGCTTGGACCCAGGCCCCTTCACAGATACGCAGTATTTT	CASSLDPGPFTDTQYF
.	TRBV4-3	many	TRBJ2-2	TGCGCCAGCAGCCAAGACGGGGGCCCCCGCGCCGGGGAGCTGTTTTTT	CASSQDGGPRAGELFF
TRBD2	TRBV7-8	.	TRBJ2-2	TGTGCCAGCAGCTCGGGGGGGCGGGGGAACACCGGGGAGCTGTTTTTT	CASSSGGRGNTGELFF
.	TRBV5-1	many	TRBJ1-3	TGCGCCAGCAGCTTTGGGAAAGCTGGAAACACCATATATTTT	CASSFGKAGNTIYF
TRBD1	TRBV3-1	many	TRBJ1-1	TGTGCCAGCAGCCTCCCCGACAGGGGAAAAGAAGCTTTCTTT	CASSLPDRGKEAFF
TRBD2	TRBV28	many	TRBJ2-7	TGTGCCAGCAGTTCGAACCTGGGGCTAGCGGCCTACGAGCAGTACTTC	CASSSNLGLAAYEQYF
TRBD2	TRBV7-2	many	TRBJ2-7	TGTGCCAGCAGCCTCACTAGCGGGGGCCTATACGAGCAGTACTTC	CASSLTSGGLYEQYF
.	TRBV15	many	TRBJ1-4	TGTGCCACCAGCAACCCAAAGGCAACTAATGAAAAACTGTTTTTT	CATSNPKATNEKLFF
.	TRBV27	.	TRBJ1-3	TGTGCCAGCAGCCCTCGTACTTCTTGGAGTGTAGACACCATATATTTT	CASSPRTSWSVDTIYF
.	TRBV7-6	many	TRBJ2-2	TGTGCCAGCAGCCACCGTAGCACCGGGGAGCTGTTTTTT	CASSHRSTGELFF
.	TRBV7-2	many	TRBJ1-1	TGTGCCAGCAGCTTAGGGGGAAGCACTGAAGCTTTCTTT	CASSLGGSTEAFF
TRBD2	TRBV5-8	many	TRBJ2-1	TGTGCCAGCAGCTTAGGACTAGCGCCTGAGTATGAGCAGTTCTTC	CASSLGLAPEYEQFF
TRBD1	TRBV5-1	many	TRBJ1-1	TGCGCCAGCAGCCCCAGGGGGCGGACTGAAGCTTTCTTT	CASSPRGRTEAFF
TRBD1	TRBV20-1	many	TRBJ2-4	TGCAGTGCTAGACCGAACTGGGACAGGGATTTGGGAAACATTCAGTACTTC	CSARPNWDRDLGNIQYF
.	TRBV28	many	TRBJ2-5	TGTGCCAGCAGTTTTAAACTCGGATGGGAGACCCAGTACTTC	CASSFKLGWETQYF
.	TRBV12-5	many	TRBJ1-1	TGTGCTAGTGCCCCGACCGGTATGGACACTGAAGCTTTCTTT	CASAPTGMDTEAFF
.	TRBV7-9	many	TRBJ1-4	TGTGCCAGCAGCGCGACCAGTGAGGGGCCAAATGAAAAACTGTTTTTT	CASSATSEGPNEKLFF
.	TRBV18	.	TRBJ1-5	TGTGCCAGCTCACCACAAACAGGGATTCAGCCCCAGCATTTT	CASSPQTGIQPQHF
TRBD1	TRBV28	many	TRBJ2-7	TGTGCCAGCAGAAGACAGGGTGGCCCCTACGAGCAGTACTTC	CASRRQGGPYEQYF
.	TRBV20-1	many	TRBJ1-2	TGCAGTGCTTGGATTGGGCCGCCCTACTATGGCTACACCTTC	CSAWIGPPYYGYTF
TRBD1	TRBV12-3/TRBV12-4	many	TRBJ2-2	TGTGCCAGCGGCGACAGGGGGCTTGGTACCGGGGAGCTGTTTTTT	CASGDRGLGTGELFF
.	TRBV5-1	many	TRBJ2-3	TGCGCCAGCAGCCCCGGTCGAGGTCCCGGGGCAGATACGCAGTATTTT	CASSPGRGPGADTQYF
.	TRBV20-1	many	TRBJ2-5	TGCAGTGCTAGAGATGGGCCACTTGAGAGTGAACAAGAGACCCAGTACTTC	CSARDGPLESEQETQYF
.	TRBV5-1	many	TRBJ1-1	TGCGCCAGCAGCCCCGAGCCCACGAACACTGAAGCTTTCTTT	CASSPEPTNTEAFF
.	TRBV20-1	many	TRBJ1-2	TGCAGTGCTAGAGGCGGGGGTACTAACTATGGCTACACCTTC	CSARGGGTNYGYTF
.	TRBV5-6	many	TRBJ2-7	TGTGCCAGCAGCATAGGAACAGGTTTCGACGAGCAGTACTTC	CASSIGTGFDEQYF
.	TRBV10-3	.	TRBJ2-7	TGTGCCATAGGGAGTGCCCCCTACGAGCAGTACTTC	CAIGSAPYEQYF
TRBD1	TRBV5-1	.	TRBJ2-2	TGCGCCAGCAGCTTGAGGGTATCGAACACAGGGGAGCTGTTGTTT	CASSLRVSNTGELLF
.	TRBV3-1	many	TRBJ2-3	TGTGCCAGCAGCCAGTGGGATACGCAGTATTTT	CASSQWDTQYF
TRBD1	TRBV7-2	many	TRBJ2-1	TGTGCCAGCAGCTTAAATCCGGGACAGGGGAAATATGAGCAGTTCTTC	CASSLNPGQGKYEQFF